This TCR beta chain is drawn from a study of blood T cells in healthy people across ages. The authors ran a second PCR of roughly 7 to 11 cycles using a sample-barcoded 5' primer and a J-beta primer mix. TCRdb reprocessed the 5' RACE reads with MiXCR, giving one entry per CDR3 protein. The table includes hundreds of thousands of distinct CDR3 sequences, 24% detected once. Deletions cut 1 base from V and 10 bases from J, with 11 bases between. CDR1 LGHDT and CDR2 YNNKEL come from the germline V gene (reference sequence). This CDR3 is 14 amino acids long. The same specimen was also included in a second study, on T cells of mothers and their children.

The rearrangement joins TRBV3-1 to TRBJ1-6; possible D gene TRBD1, 5 bases. Specimen: blood. This TCR was recovered from a boy aged 5-17 years in good health. CDR3 protein: CASSQGTSGSPLHF. The CDR3 DNA reads as TGTGCCAGCAGCCAAGGGACATCCGGATCACCCCTCCACTTT.